This TCR beta chain was sequenced in a study of cytomegalovirus exposure and HLA in healthy donors. Regarding this clone: Antigen specificity is unknown.

It was with 60 Vbeta and 13 Jbeta primers that the PCR ran. Measured with immunoSEQ multiplex PCR; TCRdb has only the in-frame clones, and not every one. This table holds roughly 200,000 clones. Donors counted as nominally healthy when sampled, yet unrecorded immune exposures were likely. Germline V gives CDR1 SGHTA, CDR2 FQGTGA. Trimming stripped 3 bases from V and 1 base from J, with 6 bases between. The CDR3 length is 13 residues. Study-wide points: Roughly uniform sequencing depth across donors was assumed, possibly incorrectly.

Sequencing used PBMCs. The gene calls are TRBV7-3 and TRBJ1-1; D remains unclear. The receptor was derived from a man aged 25 to 40 in good health and CMV-seronegative. DNA for the CDR3: TGTGCCAGCAGCTTTACTGAGAACACTGAAGCTTTCTTT. Translation: CASSFTENTEAFF.